The clone carrying this T cell receptor (beta chain) was seen a few times. TCR alpha and TCR beta cDNA libraries carrying sample barcodes and UMIs were produced by 5'RACE using constant-segment primers. TCRdb processed the 5' RACE reads anew with MiXCR; each CDR3 protein has one entry. The table has hundreds of thousands of distinct CDR3 sequences, under 20% seen once. The data were taken from a study of T-cell memory formation after mild COVID-19. This CDR3 comprises 11 residues. CDR1 and CDR2 from the germline V gene are MNHEY and SMNVEV (reference sequence). V was pared by 11 bases and J by 8 bases, with 13 bases between.

This sequence was found in a man between 18 and 29 years old who had mild COVID-19 (a few samples of this study predate the infection). Cell type and time point are not known. The chain links TRBV27 to TRBJ2-1, with a tentative D call TRBD1 (5 bases). The specimen was PBMCs or a T cell subset sorted from them (not recorded which). For the CDR3, the DNA is TGTGCCGTGGTTCAGGGCGATGAGCAGTTCTTC. As protein: CAVVQGDEQFF.